These 9 T cell receptor beta chains were all obtained from the same sample, sequenced in a study of vaccination and CD4 T cells after COVID-19. Cultured CD4+ T-cell DNA underwent Oncomine TCR Beta short-read sequencing. One entry per CDR3 protein, called by TCRdb with MiXCR from the PCR reads. The data show around 15,000 distinct CDR3 sequences, about 57% seen once. The antigens of these receptors remain unknown. The treatment: 10-day PBMC culture with coronavirus spike peptide pools or control peptides (ViraFEST assay). The source material was CD4+ T cells from blood, cultured in vitro. Source of these receptors: a human donor who had recovered from COVID-19.

This sequence joins TRBV6-1 and TRBJ2-7, with D unresolved. The V end lost 4 bases, the J end lost 4 bases, and 8 bases lay between the germline ends. The V gene's germline CDR1 is MNHNS and CDR2 SASEGT. The CDR3 covers 12 residues. The CDR3: CASSVSEYEQYF. Here the CDR3 DNA reads TGTGCCAGCAGTGTAAGTGAGTACGAGCAGTACTTC.

The genes are TRBV2 and TRBJ1-1, with D unresolved. In germline, CDR1 is SNHLY, CDR2 FYNNEI. Trimming cost V 5 bases and J 7 bases, with 11 bases left between them. This CDR3 has 12 residues. The CDR3 bases are TGTGCCAGCAGTAAACAAGGGAATGAAGCTTTCTTT. Its protein is CASSKQGNEAFF.

The chain joins TRBV7-9 to TRBJ1-2; D not certain. CDR1 and CDR2 from the germline V gene are SEHNR and FQNEAQ (reference sequence). This CDR3 contains 14 residues. Trimming cost V 1 base and J 4 bases, with 10 bases left between them. The CDR3 loop is CASSLEGAGYGYTF. CDR3 nucleotide sequence: TGTGCCAGCAGCTTAGAGGGAGCCGGCTATGGCTACACCTTC.

This clonotype was observed a few times. The rearrangement joins TRBV20-1 to TRBJ1-5, with unresolved D. The germline V gene has CDR1 DFQATT and CDR2 SNEGSKA (reference sequence). V lost 5 bases, J lost 0 bases, and 8 bases lay in between. This CDR3 comprises 13 residues. The DNA for the CDR3 is TGCAGTGCTTTCCGGGATAGCAATCAGCCCCAGCATTTT. Amino acid sequence: CSAFRDSNQPQHF.

This clonotype appeared a few times. This chain connects TRBV5-1 to TRBJ2-2; perhaps TRBD2 as D (6 bases). Germline V gene sequence: CDR1 SGHRS, CDR2 YFSETQ. Trimming stripped 3 bases from V and 0 bases from J, with 15 bases between. The CDR3 has 17 residues. The CDR3 here is CASSYLLAQSNTGELFF. In nucleotides, the CDR3 is TGCGCCAGCAGCTATTTACTAGCTCAATCGAACACCGGGGAGCTGTTTTTT.

The rearrangement joins TRBV20-1 to TRBJ2-3; 14 bases align to TRBD2. Germline loops: CDR1 DFQATT, CDR2 SNEGSKA (reference sequence). The CDR3 covers 15 residues. V lost 5 bases to trimming and J lost 6 bases; unmatched junction nucleotides: 7. The CDR3, as DNA: TGCAGTGCTGGACAGACTAGCGGGGGGGTTGATACGCAGTATTTT. Its translation: CSAGQTSGGVDTQYF.

V usage is TRBV12-3 or TRBV12-4 and J usage is TRBJ2-2; TRBD1 or TRBD2 may be the D gene (5 bases each). This CDR3 contains 14 residues. V was trimmed by 6 bases and J by 1 base, leaving 9 bases between them. Here the CDR3 DNA reads TGTGCCAGCAGCTGGGACCAGAACACCGGGGAGCTGTTTTTT. Protein sequence: CASSWDQNTGELFF.

This chain joins TRBV6-1 and TRBJ1-5; possibly TRBD1 for D (5 bases). Germline CDR1 MNHNS, CDR2 SASEGT. V dropped 7 bases and J dropped 6 bases, with 22 bases sitting between them. The CDR3 runs 16 residues. The CDR3 DNA sequence: TGTGCCAGCACCCTACGGGACCCGGCCCCGTTTCAGCCCCAGCATTTT. Amino acid sequence: CASTLRDPAPFQPQHF.

This clonotype was seen a handful of times. The J gene is TRBJ2-7, the V gene TRBV6-5; 8 nucleotides line up with TRBD1. The CDR3 covers 15 residues. Per the germline V gene, CDR1 is MNHEY and CDR2 is SVGAGI. Trimming at V came to 2 bases and at J to 0 bases, leaving 3 bases not matched to a gene. The CDR3 protein is CASSYGGTGSYEQYF. The CDR3 DNA reads as TGTGCCAGCAGTTACGGTGGGACAGGCTCCTACGAGCAGTACTTC.